One T cell receptor beta chain is described in this entry. Its antigen is not known. The data stem from a study of early T cells in non-severe SARS-CoV-2 infection. Study observations and caveats: Database matching using VDJdb favored anti-spike CD8 responses, with private and CD4 specificities left missing.

Trimming stripped 7 bases from V and 4 bases from J, with 19 bases between. The CDR3 has 15 residues. Germline-derived CDR1 and CDR2 are MNHEY and SVGEGT. Researchers attached unique molecular identifiers to individual cDNA molecules. TCRdb ran MiXCR on the 5' RACE reads and lists one entry per CDR3 protein. This table has 25,000 to 35,000 distinct CDR3 sequences, 2.5% to 3.5% appearing once. The TCR sequence derives from an adult who was a healthcare worker with PCR-confirmed SARS-CoV-2 infection or an uninfected control (not recorded which). The specimen was whole blood. V and J are TRBV6-2 or TRBV6-3 and TRBJ1-1, with a weak D call TRBD1 (6 bases). As DNA, the CDR3 is TGTGCCAGCATACCGAATGTTGGGGGCGGCACTGAAGCTTTCTTT. Translating it yields CASIPNVGGGTEAFF.